The 5 T cell receptor beta chains below all came from one sample that was sequenced in a study of control samples from healthy donors and cancer patients. Sequenced by immunoSEQ multiplex PCR; TCRdb stores in-frame clones only, minus some. The profile covers some 140,000 clones, with 80% to 90% appearing a single time and roughly 10% taken by the ten largest. The sequenced material came from blood. Receptor source: a woman aged 25-40 years in good health.

The J gene is TRBJ2-6, the V gene TRBV19; D not certain. V dropped 3 bases and J dropped 4 bases, with 10 bases sitting between them. CDR1 and CDR2 from the germline V gene are LNHDA and SQIVND (reference sequence). The CDR3 has 15 amino acids. CDR3 loop: CASSMVGSGANVLTF. Here the CDR3 DNA reads TGTGCCAGTAGTATGGTGGGGTCCGGGGCCAACGTCCTGACTTTC. The variable domain in full, completed from reference TRBV19 and TRBJ2-6, reads DGGITQSPKYLFRKEGQNVTLSCEQNLNHDAMYWYRQDPGQGLRLIYYSQIVNDFQKGDIAEGYSVSREKKESFPLTVTSAQKNPTAFYLCASSMVGSGANVLTFGAGSRLTVL.

This chain uses TRBV6-5 with TRBJ2-1; possibly TRBD1 or TRBD2 for D (6 bases each). The CDR3 consists of 15 residues. With 8 bases removed from V and 0 bases from J, the gap between germline ends came to 14 bases. Per the germline V gene, CDR1 is MNHEY and CDR2 is SVGAGI. The CDR3 nucleotides read TGTGCCAGCCGCGGGACAATGAGCTCCTACAATGAGCAGTTCTTC. Translated: CASRGTMSSYNEQFF.

V usage is TRBV30 and J usage is TRBJ2-7; D is uncertain. This CDR3 is 15 amino acids long. The germline V gene encodes CDR1 GTSNPN and CDR2 SVGIG (reference sequence). V shed 0 bases and J shed 7 bases, with 19 bases lying between them. The CDR3 is CAWSVPGSEPPEQYF. The DNA of the CDR3 is TGTGCCTGGAGTGTACCCGGGTCAGAACCACCGGAGCAGTACTTC.

The chain is built from TRBV30 and TRBJ2-3; no firm D call. Per germline, CDR1 GTSNPN and CDR2 SVGIG (reference sequence). This CDR3 region has 12 residues. Between the trimmed V and J ends, which lost 4 bases and 4 bases, there was a span of 9 bases. CDR3 region: CAWTLLADTQYF. The DNA for the CDR3 is TGTGCCTGGACCCTTCTAGCAGATACGCAGTATTTT.

The chain couples TRBV19 to TRBJ1-1; the D gene is possibly TRBD1 (5 bases). The CDR3 has 17 residues. V was cut by 10 bases and J by 2 bases, with 26 bases left in between. Per the germline V gene, CDR1 is LNHDA and CDR2 is SQIVND (reference sequence). Here the CDR3 reads CATDARPQGRGNTEAFF. The CDR3 nucleotides are TGTGCCACCGATGCCCGCCCGCAGGGAAGAGGAAACACTGAAGCTTTCTTT. Using reference TRBV19 and TRBJ1-1 for the parts outside the CDR3, the full variable domain is DGGITQSPKYLFRKEGQNVTLSCEQNLNHDAMYWYRQDPGQGLRLIYYSQIVNDFQKGDIAEGYSVSREKKESFPLTVTSAQKNPTAFYLCATDARPQGRGNTEAFFGQGTRLTVV.